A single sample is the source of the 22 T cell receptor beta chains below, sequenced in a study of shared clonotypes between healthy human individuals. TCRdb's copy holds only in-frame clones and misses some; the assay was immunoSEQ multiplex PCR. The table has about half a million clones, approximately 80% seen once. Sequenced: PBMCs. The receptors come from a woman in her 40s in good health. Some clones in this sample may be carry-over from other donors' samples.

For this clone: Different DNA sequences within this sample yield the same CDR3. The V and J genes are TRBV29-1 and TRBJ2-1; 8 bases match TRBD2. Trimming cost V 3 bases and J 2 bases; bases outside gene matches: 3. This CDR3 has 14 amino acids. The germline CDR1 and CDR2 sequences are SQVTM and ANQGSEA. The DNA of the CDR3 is TGCAGCGTTGATGTTAGCGGGACCTACAATGAGCAGTTCTTC. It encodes CSVDVSGTYNEQFF.

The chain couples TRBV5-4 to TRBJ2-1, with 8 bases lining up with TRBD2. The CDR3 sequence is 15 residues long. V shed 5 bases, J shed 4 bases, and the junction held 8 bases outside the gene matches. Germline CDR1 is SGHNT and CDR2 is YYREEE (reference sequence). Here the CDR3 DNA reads TGTGCCAGCAGTCAAGCGGGAGCCCTATACAATGAGCAGTTCTTC. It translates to CASSQAGALYNEQFF.

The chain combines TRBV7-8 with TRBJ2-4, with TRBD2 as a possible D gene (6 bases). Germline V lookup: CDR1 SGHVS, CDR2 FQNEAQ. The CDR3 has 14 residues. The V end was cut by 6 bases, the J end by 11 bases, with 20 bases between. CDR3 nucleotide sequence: TGTGCCAGCAGTGAGGGAGGTCGGGGCAATGTTCAGTACTTC. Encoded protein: CASSEGGRGNVQYF.

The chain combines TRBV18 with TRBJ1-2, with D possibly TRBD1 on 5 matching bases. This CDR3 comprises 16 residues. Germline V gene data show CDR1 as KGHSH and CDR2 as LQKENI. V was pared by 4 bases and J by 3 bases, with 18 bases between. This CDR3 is CASSRERDLGYYGYTF. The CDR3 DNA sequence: TGTGCCAGCTCACGCGAACGGGACCTCGGGTACTATGGCTACACCTTC. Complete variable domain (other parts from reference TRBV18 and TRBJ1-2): NAGVMQNPRHLVRRRGQEARLRCSPMKGHSHVYWYRQLPEEGLKFMVYLQKENIIDESGMPKERFSAEFPKEGPSILRIQQVVRGDSAAYFCASSRERDLGYYGYTFGSGTRLTVV.

CDR3 in DNA: TGTGCCAGCAGTTTCCCTGGCGGGAGAGTGGAGACCCAGTACTTC. This encodes CASSFPGGRVETQYF. The V gene is TRBV27, the J gene TRBJ2-5, with 7 bases identical to TRBD2. The trim removed 3 bases at V and 5 bases at J, leaving 9 bases unmatched. This CDR3 has 15 amino acids. CDR1 MNHEY and CDR2 SMNVEV come from the germline V gene (reference sequence).

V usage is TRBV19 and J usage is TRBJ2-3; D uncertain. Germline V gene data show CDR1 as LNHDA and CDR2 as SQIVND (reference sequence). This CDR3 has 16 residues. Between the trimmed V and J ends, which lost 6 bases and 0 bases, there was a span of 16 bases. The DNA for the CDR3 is TGTGCCAGTAGCCAGGCGCTGGGTTTTAGCACAGATACGCAGTATTTT. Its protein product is CASSQALGFSTDTQYF. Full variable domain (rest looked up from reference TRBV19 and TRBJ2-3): DGGITQSPKYLFRKEGQNVTLSCEQNLNHDAMYWYRQDPGQGLRLIYYSQIVNDFQKGDIAEGYSVSREKKESFPLTVTSAQKNPTAFYLCASSQALGFSTDTQYFGPGTRLTVL.

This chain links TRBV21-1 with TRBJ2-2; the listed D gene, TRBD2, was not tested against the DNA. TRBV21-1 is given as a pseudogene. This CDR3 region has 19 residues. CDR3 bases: TGTGCCAGCAGACATATAAAGAGACGTGGAGGCTCGAACACCGGGGAGCTGTTTTTT. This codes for CASRHIKRRGGSNTGELFF.

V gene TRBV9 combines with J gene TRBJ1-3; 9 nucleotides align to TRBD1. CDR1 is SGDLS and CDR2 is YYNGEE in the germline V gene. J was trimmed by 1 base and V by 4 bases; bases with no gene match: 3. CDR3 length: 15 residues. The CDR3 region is CASSSGTGSGNTIYF. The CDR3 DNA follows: TGTGCCAGCAGCTCCGGGACAGGGTCTGGAAACACCATATATTTT.

In DNA, the CDR3 is TGTGCCAGCAGTGAAAGAGCGACAAGCTCCTACGAGCAGTACTTC. Its protein product is CASSERATSSYEQYF. The chain joins TRBV27 to TRBJ2-7; no definite D call. Per germline, CDR1 MNHEY and CDR2 SMNVEV (reference sequence). Trimming removed 5 bases at V and 0 bases at J, with 14 bases between. There are 15 residues in the CDR3.

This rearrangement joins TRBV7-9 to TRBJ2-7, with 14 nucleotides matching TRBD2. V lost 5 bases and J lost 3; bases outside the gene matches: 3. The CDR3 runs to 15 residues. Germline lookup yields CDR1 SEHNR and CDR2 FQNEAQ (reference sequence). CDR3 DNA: TGTGCCAGCAGCCGGGGGACTAGCGGGAGCTACGAGCAGTACTTC. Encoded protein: CASSRGTSGSYEQYF. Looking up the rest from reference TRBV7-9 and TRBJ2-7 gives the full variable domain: DTGVSQNPRHKITKRGQNVTFRCDPISEHNRLYWYRQTLGQGPEFLTYFQNEAQLEKSRLLSDRFSAERPKGSFSTLEIQRTEQGDSAMYLCASSRGTSGSYEQYFGPGTRLTVT.

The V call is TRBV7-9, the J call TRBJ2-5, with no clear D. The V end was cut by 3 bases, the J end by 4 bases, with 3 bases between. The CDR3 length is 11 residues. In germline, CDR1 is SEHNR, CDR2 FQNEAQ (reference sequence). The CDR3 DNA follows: TGTGCCAGCAGCTTGCCAGAGACCCAGTACTTC. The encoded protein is CASSLPETQYF.

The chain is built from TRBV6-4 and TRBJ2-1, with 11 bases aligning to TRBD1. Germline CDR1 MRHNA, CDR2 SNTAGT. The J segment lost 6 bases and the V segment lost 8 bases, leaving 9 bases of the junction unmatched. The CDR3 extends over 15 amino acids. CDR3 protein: CASGRTGGASNEQFF. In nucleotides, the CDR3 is TGTGCCAGCGGAAGGACAGGGGGCGCTTCCAATGAGCAGTTCTTC.

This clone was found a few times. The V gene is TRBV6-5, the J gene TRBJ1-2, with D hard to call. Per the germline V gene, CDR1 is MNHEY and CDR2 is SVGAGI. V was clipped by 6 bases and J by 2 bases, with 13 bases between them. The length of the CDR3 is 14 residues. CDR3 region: CASSLGRRNYGYTF. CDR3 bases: TGTGCCAGCAGCCTTGGGCGGCGCAACTATGGCTACACCTTC.

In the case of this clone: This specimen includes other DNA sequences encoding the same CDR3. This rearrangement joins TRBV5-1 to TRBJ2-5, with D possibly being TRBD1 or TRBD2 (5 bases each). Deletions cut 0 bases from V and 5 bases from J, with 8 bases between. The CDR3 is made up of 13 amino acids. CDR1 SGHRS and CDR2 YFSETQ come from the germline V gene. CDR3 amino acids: CASSLAGGETQYF. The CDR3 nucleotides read TGCGCCAGCAGCTTGGCTGGGGGTGAGACCCAGTACTTC.

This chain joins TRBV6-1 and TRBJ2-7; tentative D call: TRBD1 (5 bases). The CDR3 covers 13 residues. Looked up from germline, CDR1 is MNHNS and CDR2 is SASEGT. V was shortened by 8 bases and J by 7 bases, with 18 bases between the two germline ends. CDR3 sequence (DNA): TGTGCCAGCCGGTCATACAGGATGACGGAGCAGTACTTC. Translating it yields CASRSYRMTEQYF.

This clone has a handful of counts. The CDR3 loop reads CASSVVPGGENTEAFF. In DNA, the CDR3 is TGTGCCAGCAGCGTCGTTCCCGGGGGCGAGAACACTGAAGCTTTCTTT. The V call is TRBV7-9, the J call TRBJ1-1; tentative D call: TRBD1 (6 bases). V was clipped by 5 bases and J by 1 base, with 17 bases between them. Per the germline V gene, CDR1 is SEHNR and CDR2 is FQNEAQ (reference sequence). The CDR3 is 16 amino acids.

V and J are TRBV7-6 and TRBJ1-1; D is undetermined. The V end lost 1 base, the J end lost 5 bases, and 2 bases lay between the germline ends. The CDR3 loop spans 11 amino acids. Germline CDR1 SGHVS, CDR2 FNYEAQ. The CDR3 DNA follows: TGTGCCAGCAGCTTAGAGACTGAAGCTTTCTTT. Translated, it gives CASSLETEAFF.

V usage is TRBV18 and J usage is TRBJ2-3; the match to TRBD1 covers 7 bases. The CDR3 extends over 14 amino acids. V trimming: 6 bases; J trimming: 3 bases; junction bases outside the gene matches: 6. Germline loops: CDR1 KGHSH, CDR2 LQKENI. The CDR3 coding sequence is TGTGCCAGCTCCCCGACAGGGCGGACAGATACGCAGTATTTT. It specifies CASSPTGRTDTQYF.

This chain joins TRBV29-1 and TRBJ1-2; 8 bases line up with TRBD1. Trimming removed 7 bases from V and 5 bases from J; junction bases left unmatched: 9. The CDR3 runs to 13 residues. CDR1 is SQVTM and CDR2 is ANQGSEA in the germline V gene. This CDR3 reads CSGMTGVGYGYTF. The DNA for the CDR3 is TGCAGCGGGATGACAGGGGTAGGGTATGGCTACACCTTC.

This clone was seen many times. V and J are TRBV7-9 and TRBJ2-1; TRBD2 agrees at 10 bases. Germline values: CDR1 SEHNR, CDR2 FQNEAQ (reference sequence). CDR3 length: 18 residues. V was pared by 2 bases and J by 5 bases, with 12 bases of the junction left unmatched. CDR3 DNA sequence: TGTGCCAGCAGCTTAAAGGCTAGCGGGAGATTTATCGACAATGAGCAGTTCTTC. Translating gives CASSLKASGRFIDNEQFF.

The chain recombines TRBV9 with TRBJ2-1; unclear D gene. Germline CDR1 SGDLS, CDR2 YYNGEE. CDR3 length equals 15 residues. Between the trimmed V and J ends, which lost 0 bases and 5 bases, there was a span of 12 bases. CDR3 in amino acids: CASSVEDLPNNEQFF. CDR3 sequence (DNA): TGTGCCAGCAGCGTAGAGGACCTCCCGAACAATGAGCAGTTCTTC.

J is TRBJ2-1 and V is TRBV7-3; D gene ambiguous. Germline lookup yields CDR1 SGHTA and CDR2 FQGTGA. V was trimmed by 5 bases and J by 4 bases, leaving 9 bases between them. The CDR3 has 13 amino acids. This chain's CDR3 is CASSRTQYNEQFF. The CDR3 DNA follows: TGTGCCAGCAGCCGCACACAGTACAATGAGCAGTTCTTC.